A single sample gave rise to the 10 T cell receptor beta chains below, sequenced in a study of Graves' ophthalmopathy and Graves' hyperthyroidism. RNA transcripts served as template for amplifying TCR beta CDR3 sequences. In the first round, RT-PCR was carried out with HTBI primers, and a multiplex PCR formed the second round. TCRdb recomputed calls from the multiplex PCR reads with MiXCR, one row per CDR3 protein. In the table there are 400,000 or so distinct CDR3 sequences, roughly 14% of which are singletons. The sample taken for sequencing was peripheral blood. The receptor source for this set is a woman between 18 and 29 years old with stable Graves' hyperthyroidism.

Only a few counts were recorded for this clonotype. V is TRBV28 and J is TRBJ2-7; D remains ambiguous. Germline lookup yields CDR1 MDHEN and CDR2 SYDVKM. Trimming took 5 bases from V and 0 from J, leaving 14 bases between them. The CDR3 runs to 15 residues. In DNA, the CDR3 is TGTGCCAGCAGTCCCCCAGGATTCAGCTCCTACGAGCAGTACTTC. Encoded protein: CASSPPGFSSYEQYF. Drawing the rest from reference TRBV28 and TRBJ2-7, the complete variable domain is DVKVTQSSRYLVKRTGEKVFLECVQDMDHENMFWYRQDPGLGLRLIYFSYDVKMKEKGDIPEGYSVSREKKERFSLILESASTNQTSMYLCASSPPGFSSYEQYFGPGTRLTVT.

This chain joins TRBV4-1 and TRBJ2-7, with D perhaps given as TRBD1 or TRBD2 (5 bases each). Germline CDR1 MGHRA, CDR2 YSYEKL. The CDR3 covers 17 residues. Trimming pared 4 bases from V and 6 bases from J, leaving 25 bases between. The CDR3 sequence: CASSLITGSVASGEQYF. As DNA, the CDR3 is TGCGCCAGCAGCCTCATTACAGGTAGCGTGGCCTCCGGCGAGCAGTACTTC.

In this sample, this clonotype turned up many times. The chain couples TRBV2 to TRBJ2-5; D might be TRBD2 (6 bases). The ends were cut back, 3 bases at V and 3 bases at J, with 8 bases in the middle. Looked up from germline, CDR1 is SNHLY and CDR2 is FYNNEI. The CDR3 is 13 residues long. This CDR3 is CASSDGGKETQYF. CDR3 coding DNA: TGTGCCAGCAGTGACGGAGGGAAAGAGACCCAGTACTTC.

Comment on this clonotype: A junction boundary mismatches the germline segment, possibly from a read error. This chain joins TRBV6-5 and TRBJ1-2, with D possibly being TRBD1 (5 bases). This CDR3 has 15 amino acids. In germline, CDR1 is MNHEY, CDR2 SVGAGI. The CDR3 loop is CTSSYSGQGNYGYTF. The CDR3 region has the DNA TGTACCAGCAGTTACTCGGGGCAGGGAAACTATGGCTACACCTTC.

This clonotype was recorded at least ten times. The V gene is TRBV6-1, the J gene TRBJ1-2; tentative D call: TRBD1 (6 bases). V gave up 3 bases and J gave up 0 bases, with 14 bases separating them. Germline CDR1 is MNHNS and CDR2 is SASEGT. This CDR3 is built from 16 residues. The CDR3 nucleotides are TGTGCCAGCAGTGACCAAACAGGGAGATCTAACTATGGCTACACCTTC. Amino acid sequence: CASSDQTGRSNYGYTF.

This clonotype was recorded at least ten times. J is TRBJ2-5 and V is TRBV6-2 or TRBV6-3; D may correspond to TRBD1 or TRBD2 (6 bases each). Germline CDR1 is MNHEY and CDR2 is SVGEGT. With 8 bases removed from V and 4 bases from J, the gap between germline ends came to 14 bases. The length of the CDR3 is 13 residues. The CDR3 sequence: CASRRGRGETQYF. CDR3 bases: TGTGCCAGCCGACGGGGGCGCGGAGAGACCCAGTACTTC.

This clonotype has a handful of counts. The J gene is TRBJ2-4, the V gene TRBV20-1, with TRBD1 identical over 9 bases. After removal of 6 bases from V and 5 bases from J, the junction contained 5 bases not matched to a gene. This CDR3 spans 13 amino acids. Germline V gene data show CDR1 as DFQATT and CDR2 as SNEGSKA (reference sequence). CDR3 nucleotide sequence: TGCAGTGCCCTCGACAGGGGGGAAAACATTCAGTACTTC. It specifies CSALDRGENIQYF.

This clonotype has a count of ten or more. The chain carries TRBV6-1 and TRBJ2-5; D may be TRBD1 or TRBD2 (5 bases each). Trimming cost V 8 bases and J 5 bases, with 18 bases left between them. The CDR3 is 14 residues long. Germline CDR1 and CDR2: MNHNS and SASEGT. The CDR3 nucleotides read TGTGCCAGCCGCCCCAACCCCTGGGGGGAGACCCAGTACTTC. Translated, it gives CASRPNPWGETQYF.

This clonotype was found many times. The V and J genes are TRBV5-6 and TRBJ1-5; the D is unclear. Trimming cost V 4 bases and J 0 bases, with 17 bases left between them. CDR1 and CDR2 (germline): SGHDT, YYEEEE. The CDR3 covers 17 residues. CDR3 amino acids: CASSLYGVRDSNQPQHF. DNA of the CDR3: TGTGCCAGCAGCCTTTATGGTGTAAGAGATAGCAATCAGCCCCAGCATTTT.

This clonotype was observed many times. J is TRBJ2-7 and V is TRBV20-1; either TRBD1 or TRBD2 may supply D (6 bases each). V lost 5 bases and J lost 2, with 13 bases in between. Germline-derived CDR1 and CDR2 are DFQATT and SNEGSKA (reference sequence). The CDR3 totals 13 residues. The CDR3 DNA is TGCAGTGCTCCCGGGGGCTACCCCTACGAGCAGTACTTC. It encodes CSAPGGYPYEQYF.